A selection of T cell receptor beta chains follows, all from one sample in a study of cytomegalovirus exposure and HLA in healthy donors. Sequenced by immunoSEQ multiplex PCR; TCRdb stores in-frame clones only, minus some. The sample has approximately 120,000 clones; about 10% are singletons. Sequenced sample: PBMCs. The receptors come from a woman between 18 and 29 years old in good health and CMV-seropositive. Both conserved end residues are part of each CDR3. A D gene is named only where the DNA matches it firmly. Some rows have no size entry. The others give once, few or many, or a class for an expanded clone.

CDR3nt,CDR3aa,v_gene,j_gene,d_gene,abundance
TGTGCCAGCAGTCACACGGACAGGCTGGCCGGGGAGCTGTTTTTT,CASSHTDRLAGELFF,TRBV6-5,TRBJ2-2,TRBD1,.
TGTGCCAGCAGCCCCCAGGAGGTCGGGGAGCTGTTTTTT,CASSPQEVGELFF,TRBV7-8,TRBJ2-2,.,few
TGTGCCAGCAGTTACTCGGAGGGGTTCGAGCAGTACTTC,CASSYSEGFEQYF,TRBV6-5,TRBJ2-7,.,few
TGTGCCAGCAGCCCCATAGACAGGGATGAAACTGAAGCTTTCTTT,CASSPIDRDETEAFF,TRBV4-2,TRBJ1-1,TRBD1,.
TGTGCCAGCAGCTTAGGTGCAGGGAATTCCTACGAGCAGTACTTC,CASSLGAGNSYEQYF,TRBV5-4,TRBJ2-7,.,few
TGTGCCAGCAGCTCCGGGGGGAGAAGCCAAGAGACCCAGTACTTC,CASSSGGRSQETQYF,TRBV7-2,TRBJ2-5,TRBD2,.
TGTGCCAGCAGTAGGGGACAGAGTTACGAGCAGTACTTC,CASSRGQSYEQYF,TRBV28,TRBJ2-7,TRBD1,few
TGTGCCAGCAGCCCTACTAGCCCGAGGTTGGAGACCCAGTACTTC,CASSPTSPRLETQYF,TRBV5-4,TRBJ2-5,.,.
TGTGCCAGCCGGACAGCTAATCCAGATACGCAGTATTTT,CASRTANPDTQYF,TRBV6-1,TRBJ2-3,.,.
TGTGCCAGCAGCCTGCCGATCGGGGGGAAGTTCTTC,CASSLPIGGKFF,TRBV5-5,TRBJ2-1,TRBD2,.
TGCGCCAGCACCCCTCGGGTCGAGCAGTACTTC,CASTPRVEQYF,TRBV10-2,TRBJ2-7,.,.